This T cell receptor beta chain was documented in a study of cytomegalovirus exposure and HLA in healthy donors (dated by TCRdb to 2015 to 2018). For the wider study: An earlier analysis of 587 of the donors reported approximately 300 Gb of sequence data and 95 million to 140 million unique TCR beta sequences obtained from approximately 180 million T cells. Every discovery cohort repertoire had been produced on one sequencing platform. To study patterns of TCR occurrence, a later analysis re-analyzed previously published TCR beta repertoires from 700 or so donors and added high-resolution HLA genotyping. In a later genetic analysis, genome-wide SNP genotypes for 398 of the 666 donors were used, and that subset was treated as a discovery cohort. Donor age, sex, ethnicity and CMV serostatus were compiled alongside the repertoire data. The study was designed to test whether signatures of past pathogen exposure could be identified by cataloging public T cell receptors. In the later analysis, no new phenotypic data were used to find candidate immune exposures; instead, reliance was placed on TCR beta sequences and their occurrence across donors. HLA typing covered class I and class II loci at four-digit resolution. Of the 300 to 400 genotyped donors, approximately 83% fell in the genetic ancestry cluster associated with self-reported Caucasian donors. In an earlier analysis of 587 of the donors, high-throughput TCR beta sequencing was used to judge whether each TCR beta V gene segment behaved as functional or pseudogenic. Typing coverage differed by locus: A, B, C, DRB1 and DQB1 were typed in roughly 620-630 donors, DQA1 in 500 to 550, DPA1 in some 570, and DPB1 in roughly 450. The T cell repertoires of some 670 subjects were profiled by immunosequencing and related to cytomegalovirus serostatus. Along with the approximately 620-subject first cohort, a separate validation cohort of over a hundred different subjects was used. About 5 DR-DQ haplotypes were handled as single units for association and clustering, since linkage in the cohort was strong. Among under 450 genotyped donors of the cohort, an average of approximately 250,000 unique TCR beta nucleotide sequences were sequenced per donor, 15% to 20% of them non-productive. The study combined high-throughput TCR immunosequencing, statistical association of individual TCRs with disease status, and machine learning to predict cytomegalovirus infection status. Roughly 300 gigabases of sequencing data and roughly 80 million unique TCR sequences made up an early release that covered roughly 670 HLA-typed donors. The study at large found these results: At a false discovery rate of 0.05, a later analysis linked 16,951 TCR beta sequences to specific HLA alleles. Across donors, most TCR sequences were observed very rarely, whereas some public TCRs were present in many individuals. Immune exposure information for the cohort was limited to CMV serostatus. A group of highly shared sequence variants was considered likely to be a technical artifact of the sequencing pipeline. Because some donors lacked HLA typing at each locus, the association tests relied only on the typed subset. A later analysis found that most CMV-associated TCR beta chains appeared HLA-restricted, with HLA associations seemingly driven largely by CMV exposure. A later analysis reported that several top co-occurrence clusters appeared linked to parvovirus B19, influenza, CMV and Epstein-Barr virus. In vitro tests confirmed that three of the cytomegalovirus-associated TCR beta chains recognize cytomegalovirus antigens. The classifier was reported to diagnose cytomegalovirus status with high specificity and sensitivity in both the original cohort and the validation cohort. Broadly in line with IMGT annotations, most TCR beta V segments showed up in productive rearrangements about 87% or about 30% of the time in an earlier analysis of 587 of the donors. Some 15 rarely observed V segments, including chromosome 9 orphons, were excluded from the earlier analysis of approximately 500 of the donors because counts were too low. A later genetic analysis associated a missense DCLRE1C variant with V-gene and J-gene trimming of TCR beta chains, and an independent cohort replicated the association. A later analysis found that TCR association rates varied across HLA loci, with DRB1 alleles showing the most associated TCRs and HLA-C alleles the fewest. Some IMGT-functional V segments, including TRBV6-2 and TRBV6-3, could not be distinguished by the 87-base-pair reads and were therefore excluded. Compared with the roughly 700-donor mean, donors in an Asian-associated ancestry cluster had fewer N-insertions in productive TCRs, according to a later genetic analysis. In the study, some 180 TCR beta chains were listed as associated with cytomegalovirus. It was suggested by the authors that the approach could potentially be generalized to other disease states and immunological phenotypes. The presence/absence analyses assumed that sequencing depth was roughly uniform across donors, and that assumption may not be true. This cohort had only TCR beta chains sequenced, and the lack of alpha or paired-chain data limited which features could be detected. Strong co-occurrence of HLA alleles, especially DR and DQ, made assigning TCR associations to individual alleles difficult. Correlated functional status among segregating V segments might be attributable to linkage disequilibrium, but an unknown experimental factor could not be ruled out. In a later analysis, HLA-associated TCR beta chains showed more clonal expansion and lower generation probabilities than non-associated chains that were equally common. A further reported finding was that TCR beta sequences accurately predicted the HLA-A and HLA-B alleles for most subjects in the first cohort.

The cohort was made up of under 800 healthy bone marrow donors. Cohort members were all nominally healthy when sampled, although unrecorded immune exposures were likely present. The donor tested CMV seropositive and was one of the 289 seropositive cohort members. Every donor gave a peripheral blood sample, and the peripheral blood mononuclear cells from that sample were used for TCR beta sequencing. Genomic DNA extraction from the blood cell samples was performed with the Qiagen DNeasy Blood Extraction Kit. The junction shows trimming of 1 base on V and 7 bases on J, plus 10 bases between the germline ends. The CDR1 and CDR2 encoded by the germline V gene are SGHDN and FVKESK. From the cysteine up to the phenylalanine, the CDR3 has a length of 14 residues. The only DNA kept is the CDR3, 42 bases in frame from the first base. The library was produced with the immunoSEQ multiplex PCR assay. The multiplex PCR relied on a mix of 60 forward primers for TCR Vbeta segments and 13 reverse primers for TCR Jbeta segments. The CDR3 region of rearranged TCR beta genes was amplified from genomic DNA with a multiplex PCR assay. Amplified TCR beta libraries were sequenced as 87-base-pair reads on the Illumina HiSeq System. On the authors' methods: A later analysis counted 75 million to 100 million unique TCR beta chains across the 666 repertoires, and some 11 million of these chains were shared by at least two donors. Raw reads were error-corrected and collapsed into unique sequences by a nearest-neighbor algorithm in which closely related sequences were merged to remove PCR and sequencing errors. Alignment of CDR3 sequences to IMGT reference sequences was used to assign V, D and J gene segments. Each retained sequence needed at least a six-nucleotide match to both a V gene segment and a J gene segment. A rearrangement was called productive if the CDR3 had no stop codons and remained in frame with V and J, and every other rearrangement was called non-productive. Following IMGT convention, CDR3 was defined as the stretch from the second conserved V-encoded cysteine up to the conserved J-encoded phenylalanine. Sequences without an unambiguous match to a single V gene segment were excluded from the earlier analysis of a few hundred of the donors. In an earlier analysis of a few hundred of the donors, V segments were called functional above 56.7% productive rearrangements and were called segregating when the between-donor standard deviation exceeded 5%. To diagnose cytomegalovirus status from the catalog of TCR beta chain sequences, a statistical classification framework was built. In a later analysis, TCR nucleotide sequences were compared against IMGT/GENE-DB human TR gene sequences so that V and J genes could be assigned. In a later analysis, CDR3 sequences and most-parsimonious VDJ recombination scenarios were assigned using the TCRdist pipeline. In a later analysis, each TCR beta chain was defined by its CDR3 amino acid sequence together with its V-gene family, and reads without a unique V-gene family were excluded. In a later analysis, 450 to 600 highly shared, low-generation-probability nucleotide sequences were removed to address suspected cross-contamination and a sequencing artifact. For each public chain, a later analysis derived a clonal expansion index from normalized ranks of inferred template counts within each repertoire. A later analysis computed generation probabilities with a VDJ recombination model fitted to out-of-frame rearrangements, and checked the results against IGoR. In a later analysis, hypergeometric tests were used to score TCR-TCR, TCR-HLA and TCR-CMV co-occurrence, with a repertoire-size bias correction applied to TCR pairs. False discovery rates were estimated in a later analysis by permuting HLA or CMV assignments 20 times. In a later analysis, co-occurring TCRs were grouped using DBSCAN, and TCRdist sequence similarity was added for clustering within HLA-allele-positive subsets. Co-occurrence clustering excluded repertoires with fewer than 30,000 or more than 120,000 public chains, plus five with anomalous nucleotide sharing. Imported from immuneACCESS, the table was reduced by TCRdb to in-frame sequences with V and J called. These copies leave out some clones; in studies compared against another copy, an unresolved V gene accounts for under half, and the cause of the remainder is not known. That table furnishes V, J and clone size, whereas the DNA furnished D and trimming. The sample includes 170,000 or so clones, with about four fifths observed a single time. Of the sample, 1% is held by the ten largest clones.

As concerns this clone: The antigen it binds to is not known. Base qualities are not at hand, and no much larger clone is one base apart.

The sequence joins TRBV14 to TRBJ2-2; the D gene cannot be named for sure. The clonotype comes from a woman in her forties or fifties in good health and CMV-seropositive. The specimen was PBMCs. This receptor has the CDR3 CASSQVRLSGELFF. DNA sequence: TGTGCCAGCAGCCAAGTCCGCCTTAGCGGGGAGCTGTTTTTT.